The 14 T cell receptor beta chains below all came from one sample that was sequenced in a study of CD8 T cells in Susac syndrome. Random hexamers were used to reverse transcribe 0.5 to 1 ug of RNA. TCRdb redid the calling of the immunoSEQ multiplex PCR reads with MiXCR, one entry per CDR3 protein. The table has some 190,000 distinct CDR3 sequences, about 94% seen once. What was sequenced was CD4+ T cells from PBMCs. The receptors originated from a human donor in good health.

The chain links TRBV6-1 to TRBJ1-5; a possible D gene is TRBD1 (5 bases). Germline CDR1 and CDR2: MNHNS and SASEGT. V lost 10 bases and J 2 bases, leaving 24 bases between the germline ends. This CDR3 is built from 17 residues. This chain's CDR3 is CATSGGSASEGNQPQHF. The CDR3 DNA reads TGTGCCACCTCGGGGGGATCGGCTTCAGAAGGCAATCAGCCCCAGCATTTT.

The chain joins TRBV28 to TRBJ1-2; D not resolved. Germline V gene sequence: CDR1 MDHEN, CDR2 SYDVKM. V was clipped by 7 bases and J by 8 bases, with 14 bases between them. The CDR3 runs to 12 residues. CDR3 in amino acids: CASNARFRGYTF. The CDR3 bases are TGTGCCAGCAACGCTCGGTTTAGGGGCTACACCTTC.

About this clonotype: One end of the junction varies from germline; a read error may be responsible. V and J are TRBV7-2 and TRBJ2-5, with TRBD2 identical over 14 bases. CDR3 length: 13 residues. Germline CDR1 is SGHTA and CDR2 is FQGNSA. This CDR3 is CASGGLAGGPENF. The CDR3, as DNA: TGTGCCAGCGGCGGACTAGCGGGGGGCCCCGAGAACTTC.

V is TRBV28 and J is TRBJ1-5; no firm D call. Germline V gene sequence: CDR1 MDHEN, CDR2 SYDVKM. Deletions cut 5 bases from V and 3 bases from J, with 11 bases between. CDR3 length: 14 amino acids. In DNA, the CDR3 is TGTGCCAGCAGTCAGGACGGGATCAATCAGCCCCAGCATTTT. Its protein product is CASSQDGINQPQHF. The whole variable domain, filled in from reference TRBV28 and TRBJ1-5, reads DVKVTQSSRYLVKRTGEKVFLECVQDMDHENMFWYRQDPGLGLRLIYFSYDVKMKEKGDIPEGYSVSREKKERFSLILESASTNQTSMYLCASSQDGINQPQHFGDGTRLSIL.

The rearrangement uses TRBV29-1 and TRBJ2-3; D is undetermined. The CDR3 spans 13 residues. Germline V gene data show CDR1 as SQVTM and CDR2 as ANQGSEA. Trimming took off 7 bases at V and 0 bases at J, with 11 bases between the two ends. The CDR3 DNA is TGCAGCGCCAGTCCCTCTAGCACAGATACGCAGTATTTT. Translating it yields CSASPSSTDTQYF.

As DNA, the CDR3 is TGTGCCACCAGCAGAGATAGAGGGACTGGAAACACCATATATTTT. It codes for CATSRDRGTGNTIYF. V usage is TRBV15 and J usage is TRBJ1-3; D is ambiguous. V was clipped by 0 bases and J by 2 bases, with 8 bases between them. There are 15 residues in the CDR3. Germline V gene data show CDR1 as LNHNV and CDR2 as YYDKDF (reference sequence).

This chain connects TRBV19 to TRBJ1-2, with a weak D call TRBD1 (5 bases). This CDR3 is 14 amino acids long. Trimming cost V 3 bases and J 3 bases, with 11 bases left between them. Looked up from germline, CDR1 is LNHDA and CDR2 is SQIVND (reference sequence). CDR3 DNA: TGTGCCAGTAGTATTCAGGGATTCGACTATGGCTACACCTTC. Its protein is CASSIQGFDYGYTF.

V and J are TRBV19 and TRBJ1-4, with D possibly matching TRBD1 (6 bases). Looked up from germline, CDR1 is LNHDA and CDR2 is SQIVND (reference sequence). The CDR3 length is 15 residues. Trimming removed 4 bases from V and 1 base from J, with 10 bases in between. CDR3 bases: TGTGCCAGTAGTACAACAGGGAGAACTAATGAAAAACTGTTTTTT. Translating gives CASSTTGRTNEKLFF. The full variable domain, in which reference TRBV19 and TRBJ1-4 provide the parts outside the CDR3, is DGGITQSPKYLFRKEGQNVTLSCEQNLNHDAMYWYRQDPGQGLRLIYYSQIVNDFQKGDIAEGYSVSREKKESFPLTVTSAQKNPTAFYLCASSTTGRTNEKLFFGSGTQLSVL.

CDR3 sequence reads: CASSRGGFATGYTF. In nucleotides, the CDR3 is TGTGCCAGCAGCCGAGGGGGATTTGCGACCGGCTACACCTTC. V and J are TRBV7-2 and TRBJ1-2, with a possible D match to TRBD1 (6 bases). This CDR3 has 14 residues. Germline V CDR1 and CDR2: SGHTA, FQGNSA. V shed 5 bases and J shed 8 bases, with 18 bases lying between them. Complete variable domain (other parts from reference TRBV7-2 and TRBJ1-2): GAGVSQSPSNKVTEKGKDVELRCDPISGHTALYWYRQSLGQGLEFLIYFQGNSAPDKSGLPSDRFSAERTGGSVSTLTIQRTQQEDSAVYLCASSRGGFATGYTFGSGTRLTVV.

The chain employs TRBV29-1 and TRBJ1-1, with TRBD1 as a possible D gene (6 bases). Trimming cost V 7 bases and J 5 bases, with 14 bases left between them. The V gene's germline CDR1 is SQVTM and CDR2 ANQGSEA. The CDR3 is 12 residues long. The CDR3 DNA reads as TGCAGCGCCTGGGGGGCGAGTACTGAAGCTTTCTTT. Protein: CSAWGASTEAFF.

The chain recombines TRBV6-2 or TRBV6-3 with TRBJ2-2, with D possibly TRBD1 on 5 matching bases. Germline-derived CDR1 and CDR2 are MNHEY and SVGEGT. Between the trimmed V and J ends, which lost 3 bases and 0 bases, there was a span of 8 bases. This CDR3 region has 15 residues. The CDR3 bases are TGTGCCAGCAGTTATACAGGAGCGAACACCGGGGAGCTGTTTTTT. This translates into CASSYTGANTGELFF.

The count of this clonotype is one. The V and J genes are TRBV19 and TRBJ2-6; the match to TRBD1 covers 12 bases. The trim removed 4 bases at V and 2 bases at J, leaving 6 bases unmatched. The V gene's germline CDR1 is LNHDA and CDR2 SQIVND (reference sequence). The CDR3 totals 18 residues. The CDR3 nucleotides are TGTGCCAGTAGTACTCCGGGACAGGGGGCGGCTGGGGCCAACGTCCTGACTTTC. Protein sequence: CASSTPGQGAAGANVLTF.

The J gene is TRBJ1-5, the V gene TRBV28; 7 positions match TRBD1. The CDR3 has 17 amino acids. Germline assignment: CDR1 MDHEN and CDR2 SYDVKM. The junction had 10 bases not matched to a gene; V was cut back by 5 bases and J by 0 bases. The CDR3 reads CASSGLTGDDSNQPQHF. For the CDR3, the DNA is TGTGCCAGCAGTGGCCTAACAGGGGATGATAGCAATCAGCCCCAGCATTTT. The entire variable domain, with the rest obtained from reference TRBV28 and TRBJ1-5, is as follows: DVKVTQSSRYLVKRTGEKVFLECVQDMDHENMFWYRQDPGLGLRLIYFSYDVKMKEKGDIPEGYSVSREKKERFSLILESASTNQTSMYLCASSGLTGDDSNQPQHFGDGTRLSIL.

CDR3 sequence: CASSQAGVYQETQYF. The DNA of the CDR3 is TGCGCCAGCAGCCAGGCAGGGGTGTACCAAGAGACCCAGTACTTC. The chain combines TRBV4-1 with TRBJ2-5; TRBD1 is a possible D gene (6 bases). The CDR3 runs 15 residues. Germline values: CDR1 MGHRA, CDR2 YSYEKL. The ends were cut back, 3 bases at V and 0 bases at J, with 11 bases in the middle.